This T cell receptor beta chain stems from a study of cytomegalovirus exposure and HLA in healthy donors. Study at large: A subsequent analysis stated that the 120 validation repertoires were run on the same platform as the approximately 700 first-cohort repertoires.

Study conclusions and caveats: Among TCR beta chains, those listed as cytomegalovirus-associated numbered over 150.

Germline V CDR1 and CDR2: SGHRS, YFSETQ. The CDR3 consists of 17 residues. Trimming removed 0 bases at V and 1 base at J, with 16 bases between. The data were produced by immunoSEQ multiplex PCR, yet TCRdb's version contains in-frame clones alone and is incomplete. The sample yields 150,000 to 200,000 clones, about 90% seen once. Regarding this clone: Its specificity is unknown.

Sequences were obtained from PBMCs. This TCR came from a young woman in good health and CMV-seronegative. J is TRBJ1-1 and V is TRBV5-1; perhaps TRBD1 as D (6 bases). In nucleotides, the CDR3 is TGCGCCAGCAGCTTGGCGGGGACACAGGGACGGAACACTGAAGCTTTCTTT. Its translation: CASSLAGTQGRNTEAFF.